The rows below give T cell receptor beta chains drawn from one sample of a study of blood T cell repertoires in COVID-19. The table came from immunoSEQ multiplex PCR; TCRdb's copy has only in-frame clones and leaves some out. The sample consists of 390,000 or so clones, about 89% of them appearing once. The sample taken for sequencing was peripheral blood. The receptors here all came from a young woman with COVID-19, enrolled during active disease. The CDR3 runs from the conserved cysteine through the conserved F or W. The order of the fields is J gene, clone size, V gene, D gene, CDR3 DNA, CDR3 protein. D genes are given only for firm matches. Only part of the rows carry a size: once, few, many, or a class if the clone is expanded.

j_gene: TRBJ2-3
abundance: -
v_gene: TRBV7-2
d_gene: -
CDR3nt: TGTGCCAGCAGCTTAGGGGGCCCGGCGAATACGCAGTATTTT
CDR3aa: CASSLGGPANTQYF

j_gene: TRBJ2-3
abundance: -
v_gene: TRBV9
d_gene: -
CDR3nt: TGTGCCAGCAGCGTTTCCTCCACTAGCACAGATACGCAGTATTTT
CDR3aa: CASSVSSTSTDTQYF

j_gene: TRBJ2-1
abundance: few
v_gene: TRBV7-9
d_gene: -
CDR3nt: TGTGCCAGCAGCTTAGCCCGCGATGAGCAGTTCTTC
CDR3aa: CASSLARDEQFF

j_gene: TRBJ2-7
abundance: -
v_gene: TRBV19
d_gene: TRBD2
CDR3nt: TGTGCCAGTAGTATAGATCGCGGGAGGGCCTACGAGCAGTACTTC
CDR3aa: CASSIDRGRAYEQYF

j_gene: TRBJ2-1
abundance: once
v_gene: TRBV27
d_gene: -
CDR3nt: TGTGCCAGCAGATACCAGGTCTACAATGAGCAGTTCTTC
CDR3aa: CASRYQVYNEQFF

j_gene: TRBJ2-7
abundance: -
v_gene: TRBV4-3
d_gene: TRBD1
CDR3nt: TGCGCCAGCAGCGATCGACAGGGGGCCACCTACGAGCAGTACTTC
CDR3aa: CASSDRQGATYEQYF

j_gene: TRBJ2-2
abundance: -
v_gene: TRBV28
d_gene: -
CDR3nt: TGTGCCAGCAGTTTGAGATCCGGGGAGCTGTTTTTT
CDR3aa: CASSLRSGELFF

j_gene: TRBJ1-6
abundance: -
v_gene: TRBV29-1
d_gene: -
CDR3nt: TGCAGCGTTCGGACCGGAGGGGAAAATTCACCCCTCCACTTT
CDR3aa: CSVRTGGENSPLHF

j_gene: TRBJ2-7
abundance: -
v_gene: TRBV9
d_gene: TRBD1
CDR3nt: TGTGCCAGCAGCCCCTCAGGGGGGACAGGGAACGAGCAGTACTTC
CDR3aa: CASSPSGGTGNEQYF

j_gene: TRBJ2-1
abundance: -
v_gene: TRBV5-4
d_gene: -
CDR3nt: TGTGCCAGCAGCTTCTGGGCAGGAGGCAATGAGCAGTTCTTC
CDR3aa: CASSFWAGGNEQFF

j_gene: TRBJ2-2
abundance: -
v_gene: TRBV19
d_gene: TRBD2
CDR3nt: TGTGCCAGTAGTTGGCGGGAGGGCGCCGGGGAGCTGTTTTTT
CDR3aa: CASSWREGAGELFF

j_gene: TRBJ2-5
abundance: once
v_gene: TRBV11-2
d_gene: -
CDR3nt: TGTGCCAGCAGTTTGGTTGAGGAGACCCAGTACTTC
CDR3aa: CASSLVEETQYF

j_gene: TRBJ1-1
abundance: -
v_gene: TRBV28
d_gene: -
CDR3nt: TGTGCCAGCAGGGGGCTGGGGACTGAAGCTTTCTTT
CDR3aa: CASRGLGTEAFF

j_gene: TRBJ2-1
abundance: once
v_gene: TRBV28
d_gene: -
CDR3nt: TGTGCCAGCAGCTCGTGGCGGAGTCCATACAATGAGCAGTTCTTC
CDR3aa: CASSSWRSPYNEQFF

j_gene: TRBJ2-1
abundance: -
v_gene: TRBV27
d_gene: TRBD2
CDR3nt: TGTGCCAGCAATTCCCCCCGGCGGGAGGCTTCCTACAATGAGCAGTTCTTC
CDR3aa: CASNSPRREASYNEQFF

j_gene: TRBJ2-7
abundance: -
v_gene: TRBV18
d_gene: -
CDR3nt: TGTGCCAGCTCTCGCGAGGAAACTGACGAGCAGTACTTC
CDR3aa: CASSREETDEQYF

j_gene: TRBJ2-3
abundance: -
v_gene: TRBV10-1
d_gene: TRBD2
CDR3nt: TGCGCCAGCAGTGCCTACCGGTTGATTAGCGGGGGGTTCGAGACGCAGTATTTT
CDR3aa: CASSAYRLISGGFETQYF

j_gene: TRBJ2-4
abundance: -
v_gene: TRBV6-2/TRBV6-3
d_gene: TRBD1
CDR3nt: TGTGCCAGCAGCCCACAGGGGGGAAAAAACATTCAGTACTTC
CDR3aa: CASSPQGGKNIQYF

j_gene: TRBJ1-5
abundance: once
v_gene: TRBV7-8
d_gene: -
CDR3nt: TGTGCCAGCAGCTTAGGTGGAAGGGGCTCCAATCAGCCCCAGCATTTT
CDR3aa: CASSLGGRGSNQPQHF

j_gene: TRBJ2-7
abundance: -
v_gene: TRBV6-6
d_gene: -
CDR3nt: TGTGCCAGCGCCGCAGGGTCCTACGAGCAGTACTTC
CDR3aa: CASAAGSYEQYF

j_gene: TRBJ1-3
abundance: -
v_gene: TRBV4-1
d_gene: -
CDR3nt: TGCGCCAGCAGCCAACCCAGGGGCAGCCGAAACACCATATATTTT
CDR3aa: CASSQPRGSRNTIYF

j_gene: TRBJ2-7
abundance: -
v_gene: TRBV6-5
d_gene: -
CDR3nt: TGTGCCAGCAGCTCAGGGCACGAGCAGTACTTC
CDR3aa: CASSSGHEQYF

j_gene: TRBJ2-7
abundance: once
v_gene: TRBV6-2/TRBV6-3
d_gene: -
CDR3nt: TGTGCCAGCAGTCACAGTTATTACGAGCAGTACTTC
CDR3aa: CASSHSYYEQYF

j_gene: TRBJ1-4
abundance: -
v_gene: TRBV3-1/TRBV3-2
d_gene: TRBD1
CDR3nt: TGTGCCAGCAGGCAACGGGCTCCTCTGACAGGGGAGAATGAAAAACTGTTTTTT
CDR3aa: CASRQRAPLTGENEKLFF

j_gene: TRBJ1-2
abundance: -
v_gene: TRBV18
d_gene: TRBD1
CDR3nt: TGTGCCAGCTCGCCGACAGGGAGGGGCTACACCTTC
CDR3aa: CASSPTGRGYTF

j_gene: TRBJ2-7
abundance: -
v_gene: TRBV5-1
d_gene: -
CDR3nt: TGCGCCAGCAGCTTGAGCGGGCCCTTAGATGAGCAGTACTTC
CDR3aa: CASSLSGPLDEQYF

j_gene: TRBJ2-7
abundance: -
v_gene: TRBV28
d_gene: -
CDR3nt: TGTGCCAGCAGTCCCCGGGGGTTCGTGTTGGAGCAGTACTTC
CDR3aa: CASSPRGFVLEQYF

j_gene: TRBJ2-1
abundance: -
v_gene: TRBV4-1
d_gene: -
CDR3nt: TGCGCCAGCAGCCAAGAGGGGGGAGGCTCCTACAATGAGCAGTTCTTC
CDR3aa: CASSQEGGGSYNEQFF

j_gene: TRBJ2-7
abundance: -
v_gene: TRBV28
d_gene: TRBD1
CDR3nt: TGTGCCAGCAGTACAACGGGACAGGGGAACTACGAGCAGTACTTC
CDR3aa: CASSTTGQGNYEQYF

j_gene: TRBJ2-7
abundance: -
v_gene: TRBV6-6
d_gene: TRBD2
CDR3nt: TGTGCCAGCAGTTACTCTAGCGGGAGCTCCTACGAGCAGTACTTC
CDR3aa: CASSYSSGSSYEQYF

j_gene: TRBJ2-1
abundance: -
v_gene: TRBV4-1
d_gene: -
CDR3nt: TGCGCCAGCAGCCAAGGAGCCGCCAGGACAGCTGAGCAGTTCTTC
CDR3aa: CASSQGAARTAEQFF

j_gene: TRBJ1-1
abundance: -
v_gene: TRBV7-2
d_gene: -
CDR3nt: TGTGCCAGCAGCTTAAGAGGTTGGGTTGAAGCTTTCTTT
CDR3aa: CASSLRGWVEAFF

j_gene: TRBJ1-2
abundance: -
v_gene: TRBV3-1/TRBV3-2
d_gene: TRBD1
CDR3nt: TGTGCCAGCAGCCTACAGGGGAACTATGGCTACACCTTC
CDR3aa: CASSLQGNYGYTF

j_gene: TRBJ2-7
abundance: -
v_gene: TRBV6-6
d_gene: TRBD2
CDR3nt: TGTGCCAGCAGTTACGGGCAGGGAGGGTTCTACGAGCAATACTTC
CDR3aa: CASSYGQGGFYEQYF

j_gene: TRBJ1-1
abundance: -
v_gene: TRBV6-5
d_gene: TRBD1
CDR3nt: TGTGCCAGCAGTTTCCGACAGGGGCTGAACACTGAAGCTTTCTTT
CDR3aa: CASSFRQGLNTEAFF

j_gene: TRBJ1-1
abundance: -
v_gene: TRBV2
d_gene: TRBD1
CDR3nt: TGTGCCAGCAGTGATCTAACAGGGGCGAACACTGAAGCTTTCTTT
CDR3aa: CASSDLTGANTEAFF

j_gene: TRBJ2-1
abundance: once
v_gene: TRBV6-1
d_gene: TRBD2
CDR3nt: TGTGCCAGCAGGGAAGGGACTAGTTTCACTGAGCAGTTCTTC
CDR3aa: CASREGTSFTEQFF

j_gene: TRBJ2-1
abundance: -
v_gene: TRBV5-1
d_gene: -
CDR3nt: TGCGCCAGCAGCTTTCGTCCTAACAATGAGCAGTTCTTC
CDR3aa: CASSFRPNNEQFF

j_gene: TRBJ2-7
abundance: once
v_gene: TRBV7-8
d_gene: TRBD2
CDR3nt: TGTGCCGGGAGGGGAAGGAGCTCCTACGAGCAGTACTTC
CDR3aa: CAGRGRSSYEQYF

j_gene: TRBJ1-3
abundance: once
v_gene: TRBV19
d_gene: -
CDR3nt: TGTGCCAGTACTATCACAGGCTCTGGAAACACCATATATTTT
CDR3aa: CASTITGSGNTIYF

j_gene: TRBJ1-5
abundance: once
v_gene: TRBV7-2
d_gene: TRBD1
CDR3nt: TGTGCCAGCAGCCTACGACAGGGGTTAGATCAGCCCCAGCATTTT
CDR3aa: CASSLRQGLDQPQHF